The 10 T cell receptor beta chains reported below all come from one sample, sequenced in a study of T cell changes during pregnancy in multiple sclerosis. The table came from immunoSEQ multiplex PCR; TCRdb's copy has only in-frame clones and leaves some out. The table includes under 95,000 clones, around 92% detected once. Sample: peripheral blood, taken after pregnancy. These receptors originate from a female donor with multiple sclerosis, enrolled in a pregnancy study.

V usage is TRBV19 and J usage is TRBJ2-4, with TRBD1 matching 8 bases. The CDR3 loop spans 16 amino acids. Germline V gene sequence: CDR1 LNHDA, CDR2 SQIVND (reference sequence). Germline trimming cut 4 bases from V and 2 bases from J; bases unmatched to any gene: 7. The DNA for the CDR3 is TGTGCCAGTAGTACCCCCCGACAGGGGACCAAAAACATTCAGTACTTC. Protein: CASSTPRQGTKNIQYF.

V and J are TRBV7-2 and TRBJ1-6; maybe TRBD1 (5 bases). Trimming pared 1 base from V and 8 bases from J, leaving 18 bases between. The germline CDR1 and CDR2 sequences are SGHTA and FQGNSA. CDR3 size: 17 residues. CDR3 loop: CASSLDAGGVRDSPLHF. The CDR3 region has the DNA TGTGCCAGCAGCTTAGATGCGGGAGGGGTTAGGGATTCACCCCTCCACTTT.

The CDR3, as DNA: TGCGCCAGCAGCTTGGCCGGTGAACGCCGCGAGACCCAGTACTTC. Protein: CASSLAGERRETQYF. This chain joins TRBV5-1 and TRBJ2-5; D unclear. This CDR3 contains 15 residues. The germline V gene encodes CDR1 SGHRS and CDR2 YFSETQ. Trimming took off 0 bases at V and 5 bases at J, with 14 bases between the two ends.

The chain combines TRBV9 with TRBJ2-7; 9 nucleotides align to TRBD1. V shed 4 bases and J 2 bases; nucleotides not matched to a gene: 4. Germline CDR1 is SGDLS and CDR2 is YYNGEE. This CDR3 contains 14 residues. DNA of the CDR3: TGTGCCAGCAGCTCTCGACAGGGGGCCTACGAGCAGTACTTC. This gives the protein CASSSRQGAYEQYF.

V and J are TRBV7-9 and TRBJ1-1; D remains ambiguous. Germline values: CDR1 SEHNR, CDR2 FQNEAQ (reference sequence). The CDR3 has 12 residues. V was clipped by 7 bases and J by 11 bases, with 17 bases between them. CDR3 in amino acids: CASTPLEVDAFF. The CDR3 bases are TGTGCCAGCACCCCCCTGGAGGTTGATGCTTTCTTT.

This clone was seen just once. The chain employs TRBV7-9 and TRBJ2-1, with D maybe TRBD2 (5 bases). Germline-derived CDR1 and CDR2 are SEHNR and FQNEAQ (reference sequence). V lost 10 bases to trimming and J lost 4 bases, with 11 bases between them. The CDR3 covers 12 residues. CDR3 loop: CAMRGKYNEQFF. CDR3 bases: TGTGCCATGAGAGGGAAGTACAATGAGCAGTTCTTC.

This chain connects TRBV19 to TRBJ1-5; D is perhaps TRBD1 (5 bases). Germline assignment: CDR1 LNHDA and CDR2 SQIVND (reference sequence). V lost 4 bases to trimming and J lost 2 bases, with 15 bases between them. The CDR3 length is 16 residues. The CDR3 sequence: CASSTKQGFGNQPQHF. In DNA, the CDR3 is TGTGCCAGTAGTACCAAGCAGGGTTTTGGCAATCAGCCCCAGCATTTT.

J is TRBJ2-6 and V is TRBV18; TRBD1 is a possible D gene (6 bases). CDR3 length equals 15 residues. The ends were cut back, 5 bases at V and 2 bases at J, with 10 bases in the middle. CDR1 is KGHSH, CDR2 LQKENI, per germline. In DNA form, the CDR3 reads TGTGCCAGCTCATCGGACAGAGCTGGGGCCAACGTCCTGACTTTC. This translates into CASSSDRAGANVLTF.

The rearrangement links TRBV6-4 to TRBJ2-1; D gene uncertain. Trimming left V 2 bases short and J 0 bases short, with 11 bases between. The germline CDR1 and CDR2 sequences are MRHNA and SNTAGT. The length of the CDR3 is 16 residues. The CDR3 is CASSDTLRNSYNEQFF. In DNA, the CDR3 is TGTGCCAGCAGTGACACGCTGCGAAACTCCTACAATGAGCAGTTCTTC.

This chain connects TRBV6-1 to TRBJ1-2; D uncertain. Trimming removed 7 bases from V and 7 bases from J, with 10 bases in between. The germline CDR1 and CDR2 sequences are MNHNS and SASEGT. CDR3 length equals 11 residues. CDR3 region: CASTQTGGYTF. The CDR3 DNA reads TGTGCCAGCACCCAAACGGGTGGCTACACCTTC.